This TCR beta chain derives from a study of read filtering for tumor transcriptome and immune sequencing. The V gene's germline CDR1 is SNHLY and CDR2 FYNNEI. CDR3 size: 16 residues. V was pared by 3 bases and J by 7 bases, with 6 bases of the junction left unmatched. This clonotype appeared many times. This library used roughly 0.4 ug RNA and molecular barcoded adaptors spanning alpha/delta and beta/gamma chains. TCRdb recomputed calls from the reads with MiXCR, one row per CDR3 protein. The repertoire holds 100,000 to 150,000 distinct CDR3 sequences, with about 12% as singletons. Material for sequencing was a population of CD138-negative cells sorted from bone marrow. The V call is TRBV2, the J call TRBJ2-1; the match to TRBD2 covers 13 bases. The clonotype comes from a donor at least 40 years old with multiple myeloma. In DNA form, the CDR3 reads TGTGCCAGCAGTGACAGGACTAGCGGGAGCTTGAATGAGCAGTTCTTC. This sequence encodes CASSDRTSGSLNEQFF.